The entry below describes one TCR beta chain. Its antigen is currently not known. No per-base quality is available; no much larger clone lies one base away. In this study, sorted CD4+ and CD8+ T cells from the blood of healthy subjects and of severe aplastic anemia patients had their TCR repertoires deep-sequenced. Ficoll-Paque density gradient centrifugation was used to isolate peripheral blood mononuclear cells. Before DNA extraction, CD4+ and CD8+ T cells were sorted by FACS or by magnetic beads. Genomic DNA served as template for TCR beta VDJ combination and CDR3 sequence profiling. An Illumina HiSeq 2000 was the platform used for TCR repertoire sequencing. As for how the authors treated the data: TRBV/TRBJ rearrangement plots, CDR3 size and DJ length profiles, and Simpson's diversity index were used to evaluate the repertoires. The most abundant DNA sequence in the deep sequencing data was taken as the immunodominant clone. CDR3 amino acid sequences were screened for sharing across subjects and were compared with published repertoires and the VDJdb database. TCRdb took the public reads, trimmed them with fastp at Q25, ran MiXCR for clone calling and kept in-frame beta chains. Rows merge per CDR3 protein into single entries with the most common DNA and genes. The V and J calls and clone size come from TCRdb's table, not from the authors' own analysis. This sample holds about 270,000 distinct CDR3 sequences; around three fifths were observed only once. Around 7.6% of the sample is in the top ten clones.

This sample stems from a study of CD8+CD57+ T cells in acquired aplastic anemia (dated by TCRdb to the late 2010s). With respect to the entire study: On average, sorted CD4+ and CD8+ cells yielded 2.5 to 3.5 ug of extracted DNA, with a range of about 0.17 to 27.4 ug.

A distance of 11 bases separates the germline ends of V and J, which lose 4 bases and 5 bases respectively. The CDR3 goes from the cysteine to the phenylalanine over 13 residues. Only the CDR3 part of the read is kept: 39 bases, read in frame from the first base. The germline V gene encodes CDR1 SSHAT and CDR2 FNYEAQ (reference sequence). Broad study findings and their caveats: Although roughly 29 CD8+ CDR3 sequences were shared by patients and controls, these sequences appeared highly expressed in patients and within the immunodominant clones of patients. No significant difference in CD8+ Simpson's diversity was found between patients and healthy controls (P=0.060).

Sequencing used sorted CD4+, CD8+, or CD8+CD57+ T cells (not recorded which) from PBMCs. The TCR was taken from a human donor with severe aplastic anemia or a healthy control (not recorded which). The chain was built from TRBV7-7 and TRBJ2-5, and possibly TRBD1, on 6 matching bases. The sequenced DNA is TGTGCCAGCAGCTCACAGGGCTGGGAGACCCAGTACTTC. Its translation is CASSSQGWETQYF.